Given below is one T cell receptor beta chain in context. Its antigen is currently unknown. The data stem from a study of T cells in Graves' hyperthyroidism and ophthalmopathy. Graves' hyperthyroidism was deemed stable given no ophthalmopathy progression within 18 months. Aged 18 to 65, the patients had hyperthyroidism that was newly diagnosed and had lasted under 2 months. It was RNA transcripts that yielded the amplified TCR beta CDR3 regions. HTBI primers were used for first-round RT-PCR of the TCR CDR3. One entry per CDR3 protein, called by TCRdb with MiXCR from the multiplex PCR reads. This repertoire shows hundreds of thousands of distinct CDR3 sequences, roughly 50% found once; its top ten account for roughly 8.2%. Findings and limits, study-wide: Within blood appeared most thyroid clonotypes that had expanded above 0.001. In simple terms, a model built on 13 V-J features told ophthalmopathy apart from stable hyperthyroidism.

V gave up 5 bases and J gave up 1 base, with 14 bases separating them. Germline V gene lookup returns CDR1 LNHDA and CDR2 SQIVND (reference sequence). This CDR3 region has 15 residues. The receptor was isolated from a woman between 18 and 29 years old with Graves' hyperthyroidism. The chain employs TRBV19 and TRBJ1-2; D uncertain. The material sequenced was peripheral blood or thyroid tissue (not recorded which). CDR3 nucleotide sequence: TGTGCCAGTAGTGAAACGGTCGGGGTTAACTATGGCTACACCTTC. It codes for CASSETVGVNYGYTF.